The rows below give T cell receptor beta chains drawn from one sample of a study of blood T cell repertoires in COVID-19. The table came from immunoSEQ multiplex PCR; TCRdb's copy has only in-frame clones and leaves some out. The data show around 140,000 clones, nearly 85% seen once. The sample comprised peripheral blood. The receptors shown here come from a human donor in a cohort sampled during active COVID-19. CDR3s include the opening cysteine and the closing phenylalanine or tryptophan. The D gene is left open where the match is weak. Not every row has a clone size; where given, it reads once, few, many or a size class.

d_gene: .
abundance: .
v_gene: TRBV2
j_gene: TRBJ2-4
CDR3aa: CASSRNGPTLGDIQYF

d_gene: .
abundance: few
v_gene: TRBV29-1
j_gene: TRBJ1-1
CDR3aa: CSVGGERVAFF

d_gene: TRBD1
abundance: .
v_gene: TRBV28
j_gene: TRBJ1-2
CDR3aa: CASRNPGQVIGGYTF

d_gene: TRBD1
abundance: once
v_gene: TRBV6-2/TRBV6-3
j_gene: TRBJ1-5
CDR3aa: CASSGAGQGAQPQHF

d_gene: .
abundance: many
v_gene: TRBV5-1
j_gene: TRBJ2-7
CDR3aa: CASSLSPGAYEQYF

d_gene: .
abundance: .
v_gene: TRBV12-3/TRBV12-4
j_gene: TRBJ1-3
CDR3aa: CASSVNTIYF

d_gene: TRBD1
abundance: .
v_gene: TRBV29-1
j_gene: TRBJ1-1
CDR3aa: CSVRTGFTEAFF

d_gene: .
abundance: .
v_gene: TRBV24-1
j_gene: TRBJ2-1
CDR3aa: CATSDRRADNEQFF

d_gene: .
abundance: once
v_gene: TRBV29-1
j_gene: TRBJ2-7
CDR3aa: CSVEQATKQYF

d_gene: TRBD2
abundance: .
v_gene: TRBV11-2
j_gene: TRBJ2-3
CDR3aa: CASSRSAGPADTQYF

d_gene: TRBD1
abundance: few
v_gene: TRBV6-5
j_gene: TRBJ2-7
CDR3aa: CASSPRTGQIGEQYF

d_gene: .
abundance: .
v_gene: TRBV27
j_gene: TRBJ2-5
CDR3aa: CASSSWTEVGKTQYF

d_gene: TRBD2
abundance: .
v_gene: TRBV12-5
j_gene: TRBJ2-2
CDR3aa: CASGLSGGVTGELFF

d_gene: .
abundance: .
v_gene: TRBV20-1
j_gene: TRBJ1-2
CDR3aa: CSARHVGGYTF

d_gene: TRBD1
abundance: .
v_gene: TRBV11-2
j_gene: TRBJ1-2
CDR3aa: CASSVAGQGGGYTF

d_gene: TRBD1
abundance: .
v_gene: TRBV11-2
j_gene: TRBJ1-4
CDR3aa: CASSSLSGGTNEKLFF

d_gene: TRBD2
abundance: .
v_gene: TRBV7-7
j_gene: TRBJ2-1
CDR3aa: CASSLESGGGGEQFF

d_gene: .
abundance: .
v_gene: TRBV4-2
j_gene: TRBJ1-2
CDR3aa: CASSQGGGAGSARGYTF

d_gene: TRBD1
abundance: once
v_gene: TRBV18
j_gene: TRBJ2-1
CDR3aa: CASSPTQGVSYNEQFF

d_gene: TRBD1
abundance: .
v_gene: TRBV5-1
j_gene: TRBJ2-1
CDR3aa: CASSLGDRGVHNEQFF

d_gene: .
abundance: .
v_gene: TRBV7-9
j_gene: TRBJ1-1
CDR3aa: CASSLARPGIFRNTEAFF

d_gene: .
abundance: few
v_gene: TRBV11-2
j_gene: TRBJ2-2
CDR3aa: CASSVGQNTGELFF

d_gene: TRBD1
abundance: .
v_gene: TRBV20-1
j_gene: TRBJ1-1
CDR3aa: CSARTGAQAFF

d_gene: TRBD1
abundance: .
v_gene: TRBV5-1
j_gene: TRBJ1-1
CDR3aa: CASSLSGGSTEAFF

d_gene: .
abundance: .
v_gene: TRBV11-3
j_gene: TRBJ1-2
CDR3aa: CASSLAPDTYGYTF

d_gene: .
abundance: .
v_gene: TRBV19
j_gene: TRBJ1-5
CDR3aa: CASSIEQGRNQPQHF

d_gene: .
abundance: .
v_gene: TRBV3-1/TRBV3-2
j_gene: TRBJ1-2
CDR3aa: CASGGFPGTHNYGYTF

d_gene: .
abundance: once
v_gene: TRBV5-4
j_gene: TRBJ2-4
CDR3aa: CASSFWAAKNIQYF

d_gene: .
abundance: .
v_gene: TRBV11-2
j_gene: TRBJ2-1
CDR3aa: CASSPVRNEQFF

d_gene: .
abundance: .
v_gene: TRBV7-9
j_gene: TRBJ2-1
CDR3aa: CASSPQTSRSDEQFF

d_gene: TRBD1
abundance: .
v_gene: TRBV3-1/TRBV3-2
j_gene: TRBJ2-7
CDR3aa: CASSTGTGDYEQYF

d_gene: .
abundance: .
v_gene: TRBV5-5
j_gene: TRBJ2-2
CDR3aa: CASSLLSGEGTGELFF

d_gene: TRBD1
abundance: .
v_gene: TRBV11-3
j_gene: TRBJ1-1
CDR3aa: CASSGGTGTYTEAFF

d_gene: .
abundance: .
v_gene: TRBV5-1
j_gene: TRBJ2-2
CDR3aa: CASSPGSWADTGELFF

d_gene: .
abundance: few
v_gene: TRBV29-1
j_gene: TRBJ2-7
CDR3aa: CSVDVSGGAYEQYF

d_gene: .
abundance: .
v_gene: TRBV30
j_gene: TRBJ1-2
CDR3aa: CAWSVFSFYGYTF

d_gene: TRBD1
abundance: .
v_gene: TRBV29-1
j_gene: TRBJ1-6
CDR3aa: CSVSQGAVNSPLHF

d_gene: .
abundance: .
v_gene: TRBV11-3
j_gene: TRBJ2-2
CDR3aa: CASSLDRFRELFF

d_gene: .
abundance: .
v_gene: TRBV12-3/TRBV12-4
j_gene: TRBJ1-2
CDR3aa: CASRAVLGRGYTF

d_gene: TRBD1
abundance: .
v_gene: TRBV19
j_gene: TRBJ1-2
CDR3aa: CASSITGAKHGYTF

d_gene: TRBD1
abundance: .
v_gene: TRBV9
j_gene: TRBJ2-1
CDR3aa: CASSGSGQGTNEQFF

d_gene: .
abundance: .
v_gene: TRBV30
j_gene: TRBJ2-3
CDR3aa: CAWSSWRADTQYF

d_gene: TRBD2
abundance: .
v_gene: TRBV6-5
j_gene: TRBJ2-5
CDR3aa: CASSTSGGEETQYF

d_gene: .
abundance: .
v_gene: TRBV6-2/TRBV6-3
j_gene: TRBJ2-1
CDR3aa: CASSPRQSLGNEQFF

d_gene: .
abundance: .
v_gene: TRBV19
j_gene: TRBJ2-3
CDR3aa: CASSARVLDTQYF

d_gene: .
abundance: .
v_gene: TRBV6-5
j_gene: TRBJ2-1
CDR3aa: CASSSPRGVGNEQFF

d_gene: .
abundance: .
v_gene: TRBV5-1
j_gene: TRBJ1-1
CDR3aa: CASSLLGGGNTEAFF

d_gene: TRBD1
abundance: few
v_gene: TRBV30
j_gene: TRBJ1-1
CDR3aa: CAWNSHGGTGDAFF

d_gene: .
abundance: .
v_gene: TRBV7-3
j_gene: TRBJ1-1
CDR3aa: CASSSQANTEAFF

d_gene: .
abundance: .
v_gene: TRBV28
j_gene: TRBJ1-1
CDR3aa: CASSSWAGNPEAFF

d_gene: .
abundance: .
v_gene: TRBV27
j_gene: TRBJ1-6
CDR3aa: CASATGNSPLHF

d_gene: .
abundance: .
v_gene: TRBV7-8
j_gene: TRBJ1-4
CDR3aa: CASSLTEGVNEKLFF

d_gene: TRBD1
abundance: .
v_gene: TRBV6-2/TRBV6-3
j_gene: TRBJ2-7
CDR3aa: CASSWTPGQGVEQYF

d_gene: .
abundance: few
v_gene: TRBV25-1
j_gene: TRBJ1-5
CDR3aa: CASTPGNQPQHF

d_gene: TRBD1
abundance: .
v_gene: TRBV19
j_gene: TRBJ1-4
CDR3aa: CASSPRTGGKLFF